This T cell receptor (beta chain) is from a study of CD8 T cells in Susac syndrome. Overall study: The Susac syndrome patients were therapy-naive, on corticosteroids, or on intravenous immunoglobulin alone at blood draw. The study, taken as a whole, reports: CD8+ clonal expansion in Susac was maximal in TEMRA cells and in active patients.

Comment on this clonotype: What it binds is not known.

Isolation of CD8+ and CD4+ T cells was performed negatively, whereas enrichment of TEMRA cells was done by FACS. Reverse transcription of roughly 0.45 to 1 ug RNA was carried out with random hexamers. MiXCR, applied by TCRdb to the immunoSEQ multiplex PCR reads, yields one record per CDR3 protein. The sample has fewer than 150,000 distinct CDR3 sequences, approximately 95% seen once. Germline V gives CDR1 KGHSH, CDR2 LQKENI. V shed 3 bases and J 2 bases; nucleotides not matched to a gene: 3. This CDR3 comprises 14 residues. The specimen was CD8+ T cells from PBMCs. The TCR was taken from a human donor with Susac syndrome. The chain combines TRBV18 with TRBJ1-1; TRBD1 matches 7 bases. CDR3 in DNA: TGTGCCAGCTCACCCCAGGGGGAAAACACTGAAGCTTTCTTT. Residues: CASSPQGENTEAFF.